These 22 T cell receptor beta chains were all obtained from the same sample, sequenced in a study of blood T cells in healthy people across ages. A J-beta primer mix and a sample-barcoded 5' primer were used in a second PCR of roughly 6 to 11 cycles. TCRdb reprocessed the 5' RACE reads with MiXCR, giving one entry per CDR3 protein. This table has 1.2 million to 1.5 million distinct CDR3 sequences, 45% to 70% appearing once. Sequenced input: blood. Source of these receptors: a young man in good health.

The chain links TRBV5-4 to TRBJ1-1, with 10 positions matching TRBD1. With V trimmed by 4 bases and J by 6 bases, 9 bases remained unmatched. The CDR3 runs 15 residues. Germline V gene lookup returns CDR1 SGHNT and CDR2 YYREEE (reference sequence). CDR3 bases: TGTGCCAGCAGCCATCGACAGGGGGCCGGCGCTGAAGCTTTCTTT. Translated: CASSHRQGAGAEAFF.

CDR3 DNA sequence: TGTGCCAGCCGTCGGGAGGGGATTGATGAGCAGTTCTTC. Translation: CASRREGIDEQFF. This chain joins TRBV3-1 and TRBJ2-1; 8 bases map to TRBD2. The CDR3 consists of 13 residues. CDR1 is LGHDT and CDR2 is YNNKEL in the germline V gene (reference sequence). J lost 8 bases, V lost 8 bases, and 8 bases had no gene match.

This clonotype was observed a single time. V usage is TRBV5-1 and J usage is TRBJ2-6, with D unresolved. CDR3 size: 15 residues. Trimming removed 5 bases from V and 4 bases from J, with 13 bases in between. In germline, CDR1 is SGHRS, CDR2 YFSETQ. The CDR3 sequence is CASRLYGIGANVLTF. Here the CDR3 DNA reads TGCGCCAGCAGGTTGTATGGGATCGGGGCCAACGTCCTGACTTTC.

J is TRBJ2-7 and V is TRBV6-1; D not resolved. V was cut by 2 bases and J by 4 bases, with 9 bases left in between. CDR3 length equals 13 residues. CDR1 and CDR2 (germline): MNHNS, SASEGT. The chain's CDR3 is CASSELARYEQYF. CDR3 coding DNA: TGTGCCAGCAGTGAATTAGCTCGGTACGAGCAGTACTTC.

The chain employs TRBV6-5 and TRBJ2-3, with unresolved D. The CDR3 is 14 residues long. Looked up from germline, CDR1 is MNHEY and CDR2 is SVGAGI. V shed 6 bases and J shed 1 base, with 11 bases lying between them. The chain's CDR3 is CASREVGRTDTQYF. CDR3 nucleotides: TGTGCCAGCAGGGAAGTGGGCCGCACAGATACGCAGTATTTT.

This clonotype occurred a few times. The chain uses TRBV2 and TRBJ2-3; D unclear. Germline loops: CDR1 SNHLY, CDR2 FYNNEI. CDR3 length: 15 residues. The V gene lost 0 bases and the J gene lost 4 bases, with 11 bases spanning the gap. DNA for the CDR3: TGTGCCAGCAGTGAAGCGGTCAGTGGGGCAGATACGCAGTATTTT. It specifies CASSEAVSGADTQYF.

In its sample, this clonotype was seen a few times. The chain carries TRBV6-5 and TRBJ1-4; the match to TRBD1 covers 8 bases. CDR3 length equals 14 residues. Germline V CDR1 and CDR2: MNHEY, SVGAGI. Trimming at V came to 6 bases and at J to 8 bases, leaving 8 bases not matched to a gene. In DNA, the CDR3 is TGTGCCAGCAGCACGGACAGGGAGGGAGAAAAACTGTTTTTT. It translates to CASSTDREGEKLFF.

This sequence joins TRBV4-1 and TRBJ2-3, with a possible D match to TRBD1 (6 bases). Looked up from germline, CDR1 is MGHRA and CDR2 is YSYEKL. This CDR3 region has 15 residues. V shed 1 base and J shed 4 bases, with 12 bases lying between them. The CDR3 DNA is TGCGCCAGCAGCCAAGTGAGGCAGGGGCCAGATACGCAGTATTTT. It yields the protein CASSQVRQGPDTQYF.

There are a few counts of this clonotype. The chain carries TRBV10-3 and TRBJ2-3, with 10 nucleotides matching TRBD2. CDR1 and CDR2 (germline): ENHRY, SYGVKD. Losses at the gene ends were 2 bases for V and 6 bases for J; bases not matched to a gene: 8. The CDR3 has 16 amino acids. The CDR3 DNA reads TGTGCCATCAGTGAGGGCCCAGCGGGAGGGGAGGATACGCAGTATTTT. It codes for CAISEGPAGGEDTQYF.

V usage is TRBV11-2 and J usage is TRBJ1-4; the D is unclear. V dropped 2 bases and J dropped 8 bases, with 9 bases sitting between them. Germline CDR1 and CDR2: SGHAT and FQNNGV. The CDR3 extends over 13 amino acids. The CDR3 DNA is TGTGCCAGCAGCTTACCGCGGGGAGAAAAACTGTTTTTT. This sequence encodes CASSLPRGEKLFF.

The chain recombines TRBV20-1 with TRBJ2-7; TRBD2 agrees at 13 bases. V lost 4 bases, J lost 5 bases, and 8 bases stayed unmatched. Germline V gene data show CDR1 as DFQATT and CDR2 as SNEGSKA (reference sequence). The CDR3 loop spans 15 amino acids. The DNA of the CDR3 is TGCAGTGCTATGGGACTAGCGGGATCAGTAAACGAGCAGTACTTC. Encoded protein: CSAMGLAGSVNEQYF.

The chain carries TRBV11-2 and TRBJ2-7, with a weak D call TRBD1 (5 bases). Looked up from germline, CDR1 is SGHAT and CDR2 is FQNNGV. The CDR3 totals 15 residues. Trimming left V 0 bases short and J 1 base short, with 10 bases between. CDR3 nucleotides: TGTGCCAGCAGCTTAGATCTTAGGGGTTCCTACGAGCAGTACTTC. This gives the protein CASSLDLRGSYEQYF.

The genes are TRBV5-1 and TRBJ2-5, with 7 bases identical to TRBD2. The CDR3 extends over 17 amino acids. From germline, CDR1 is SGHRS and CDR2 YFSETQ. The ends lost 0 bases at V and 0 bases at J; junction bases unmatched: 8. CDR3 in DNA: TGCGCCAGCAGCTTGGCGGCTAGCGGTTTGTACCAAGAGACCCAGTACTTC. Amino acids: CASSLAASGLYQETQYF.

V gene TRBV12-3 or TRBV12-4 combines with J gene TRBJ2-7, with D possibly TRBD2 on 5 matching bases. Trimming stripped 6 bases from V and 5 bases from J, with 17 bases between. This CDR3 has 14 residues. In DNA form, the CDR3 reads TGTGCCAGCAGCCCCTGGGATACTAGGGACGAGCAGTACTTC. This encodes CASSPWDTRDEQYF.

The genes are TRBV13 and TRBJ2-4, with a possible D match to TRBD2 (6 bases). CDR3 length: 17 residues. The V end lost 5 bases, the J end lost 1 base, and 18 bases lay between the germline ends. Per the germline V gene, CDR1 is PRHDT and CDR2 is FYEKMQ (reference sequence). This CDR3 reads CASSPDSSGGAKNIQYF. The CDR3, as DNA: TGTGCCAGCAGCCCAGACAGCTCTGGGGGGGCCAAAAACATTCAGTACTTC.

The rearrangement links TRBV4-1 to TRBJ1-3; D is possibly TRBD1 (5 bases). This CDR3 is built from 18 residues. Germline V gives CDR1 MGHRA, CDR2 YSYEKL. V was clipped by 5 bases and J by 2 bases, with 22 bases between them. CDR3 region: CASSSNPSQGAAGNTIYF. The CDR3 DNA follows: TGCGCCAGCAGCTCCAATCCCAGCCAAGGGGCGGCTGGAAACACCATATATTTT.

DNA for the CDR3: TGCAGTGCTGGGCCGGGACAGGGGTACACTGAAGCTTTCTTT. This sequence encodes CSAGPGQGYTEAFF. This chain joins TRBV20-1 and TRBJ1-1; TRBD1 matches 10 bases. V was pared by 5 bases and J by 3 bases, with 6 bases of the junction left unmatched. The CDR3 covers 14 residues. CDR1 is DFQATT and CDR2 is SNEGSKA in the germline V gene (reference sequence).

This clonotype was observed a handful of times. V usage is TRBV25-1 and J usage is TRBJ2-7, with a possible D match to TRBD1 (6 bases). Germline V CDR1 and CDR2: MGHDK, SYGVNS. This CDR3 is 11 amino acids long. Trimming shortened V by 8 bases and J by 4 bases, and 9 bases separated the two germline ends. Here the CDR3 reads CASLQGYEQYF. CDR3 sequence (DNA): TGTGCCAGCCTCCAGGGGTACGAGCAGTACTTC.

In its sample, this clonotype was seen many times. The genes are TRBV27 and TRBJ2-6; possibly TRBD2 for D (5 bases). V gave up 9 bases and J gave up 7 bases, with 7 bases separating them. CDR3 length: 11 residues. The germline V gene encodes CDR1 MNHEY and CDR2 SMNVEV (reference sequence). CDR3 DNA: TGTGCCAGACCGGGAGCCAACGTCCTGACTTTC. This translates into CARPGANVLTF.

The chain is built from TRBV25-1 and TRBJ1-4; D unclear. This CDR3 contains 11 residues. The V gene lost 4 bases and the J gene lost 15 bases, with 12 bases spanning the gap. Germline V gene lookup returns CDR1 MGHDK and CDR2 SYGVNS. Here the CDR3 reads CASSVNSKMFF. The CDR3, as DNA: TGTGCCAGCAGTGTCAACTCAAAGATGTTTTTT.

J is TRBJ1-2 and V is TRBV29-1; D is undetermined. V lost 2 bases and J 2 bases, leaving 12 bases between the germline ends. Germline CDR1 reads SQVTM; CDR2 reads ANQGSEA. The CDR3 length is 14 residues. CDR3 sequence: CSVESGGSNYGYTF. The CDR3 DNA is TGCAGCGTTGAATCGGGCGGCAGCAACTATGGCTACACCTTC.

The gene calls are TRBV7-9 and TRBJ1-1; tentative D call: TRBD1 (5 bases). This CDR3 contains 17 residues. Trimming stripped 7 bases from V and 0 bases from J, with 21 bases between. The V gene's germline CDR1 is SEHNR and CDR2 FQNEAQ (reference sequence). CDR3: CASNRWDPRVMNTEAFF. DNA of the CDR3: TGTGCCAGCAACCGGTGGGACCCCAGGGTCATGAACACTGAAGCTTTCTTT.